These T cell receptor beta chains were read from a single sample in a study of lymphopenia after photon versus proton radiotherapy. Using immunoSEQ multiplex PCR, the repertoire was profiled, and TCRdb retains in-frame clones only, with some absent. This table holds tens of thousands of clones, roughly 80% found once. This specimen was peripheral blood, taken from a patient treated with photon-based radiotherapy. The receptors were gathered from a woman between 50 and 59 years old with pancreatic cancer. CDR3s include the opening cysteine and the closing phenylalanine or tryptophan. D genes are given only for firm matches. Expanded clones get a size class; other rows say once, few or many, or leave the size out.

v_call: TRBV4-3; clone_size: -; d_call: -; j_call: TRBJ2-1; cdr3_aa: CASSQGSGVKGDEQFF; cdr3_nt: TGCGCCAGCAGCCAAGGTTCAGGGGTTAAGGGGGACGAGCAGTTCTTC
v_call: TRBV19; clone_size: once; d_call: TRBD2; j_call: TRBJ2-1; cdr3_aa: CATKRTSGILSSYNEQFF; cdr3_nt: TGTGCCACCAAACGGACTAGCGGGATACTGAGCTCCTACAATGAGCAGTTCTTC
v_call: TRBV6-1; clone_size: -; d_call: -; j_call: TRBJ2-7; cdr3_aa: CASSEAVTGFYEQYF; cdr3_nt: TGTGCCAGCAGTGAAGCGGTAACAGGGTTCTACGAGCAGTACTTC
v_call: TRBV19; clone_size: -; d_call: TRBD1; j_call: TRBJ1-2; cdr3_aa: CASRPGTVLIGNGYTF; cdr3_nt: TGTGCCAGTCGTCCCGGGACAGTGCTTATTGGGAATGGCTACACCTTC
v_call: TRBV7-9; clone_size: -; d_call: -; j_call: TRBJ2-3; cdr3_aa: CASSLRDSKQYF; cdr3_nt: TGTGCCAGCAGCTTGAGGGACTCGAAGCAGTATTTT
v_call: TRBV7-2; clone_size: -; d_call: TRBD2; j_call: TRBJ2-3; cdr3_aa: CASSRLAGGADTQYF; cdr3_nt: TGTGCCAGCAGCCGACTAGCGGGAGGGGCAGATACGCAGTATTTT
v_call: TRBV28; clone_size: once; d_call: -; j_call: TRBJ1-2; cdr3_aa: CASSALGGVGGYTF; cdr3_nt: TGTGCCAGCAGTGCCCTCGGGGGGGTGGGTGGCTACACCTTC
v_call: TRBV5-6; clone_size: -; d_call: -; j_call: TRBJ2-3; cdr3_aa: CASSHWGGALSTDTQYF; cdr3_nt: TGTGCCAGCAGCCACTGGGGGGGCGCACTTAGCACAGATACGCAGTATTTT
v_call: TRBV29-1; clone_size: few; d_call: TRBD1; j_call: TRBJ2-7; cdr3_aa: CSVDPGGQGIIDEQYF; cdr3_nt: TGCAGCGTTGACCCCGGGGGACAGGGAATAATCGACGAGCAGTACTTC
v_call: TRBV7-9; clone_size: few; d_call: -; j_call: TRBJ2-1; cdr3_aa: CASSLENANEQFF; cdr3_nt: TGTGCCAGCAGCTTAGAGAACGCGAATGAGCAGTTCTTC
v_call: TRBV29-1; clone_size: -; d_call: -; j_call: TRBJ1-1; cdr3_aa: CSVLVNTEAFF; cdr3_nt: TGCAGCGTTCTCGTTAACACTGAAGCTTTCTTT
v_call: TRBV9; clone_size: -; d_call: -; j_call: TRBJ1-1; cdr3_aa: CASSVGVRGTEAFF; cdr3_nt: TGTGCCAGCAGCGTAGGTGTCAGAGGCACTGAAGCTTTCTTT
v_call: TRBV9; clone_size: -; d_call: -; j_call: TRBJ1-2; cdr3_aa: CASSPAVKELYGYTF; cdr3_nt: TGTGCCAGCAGCCCCGCTGTGAAGGAACTATATGGCTACACCTTC
v_call: TRBV6-5; clone_size: -; d_call: -; j_call: TRBJ2-1; cdr3_aa: CASRNPNEQFF; cdr3_nt: TGTGCCAGCAGGAACCCCAATGAGCAGTTCTTC
v_call: TRBV29-1; clone_size: once; d_call: TRBD1; j_call: TRBJ2-1; cdr3_aa: CSAGQGLGSYNEQFF; cdr3_nt: TGCAGCGCAGGACAGGGTTTGGGCTCCTACAATGAGCAGTTCTTC
v_call: TRBV19; clone_size: -; d_call: -; j_call: TRBJ2-7; cdr3_aa: CASSSGSLYEQYF; cdr3_nt: TGTGCCAGCTCCTCAGGGTCCCTATACGAGCAGTACTTC
v_call: TRBV5-1; clone_size: -; d_call: -; j_call: TRBJ1-4; cdr3_aa: CASSLGIQGMNEKLFF; cdr3_nt: TGCGCCAGCAGCTTGGGGATTCAGGGGATGAATGAAAAACTGTTTTTT
v_call: TRBV9; clone_size: few; d_call: -; j_call: TRBJ1-5; cdr3_aa: CASSVGGYNQPQHF; cdr3_nt: TGTGCCAGCAGCGTAGGAGGGTACAATCAGCCCCAGCATTTT
v_call: TRBV27; clone_size: medium-sized; d_call: -; j_call: TRBJ2-1; cdr3_aa: CASSLQGPHNEQFF; cdr3_nt: TGTGCCAGCAGTTTGCAGGGTCCGCACAATGAGCAGTTCTTC
v_call: TRBV5-1; clone_size: -; d_call: TRBD1; j_call: TRBJ1-4; cdr3_aa: CASSSGQLLEKLFF; cdr3_nt: TGCGCCAGCAGCTCGGGACAGCTTCTCGAAAAACTGTTTTTT
v_call: TRBV5-1; clone_size: -; d_call: TRBD1; j_call: TRBJ1-2; cdr3_aa: CASSLALEQGRYTF; cdr3_nt: TGCGCCAGCAGCTTGGCCCTCGAACAGGGGCGCTACACCTTC
v_call: TRBV9; clone_size: -; d_call: TRBD1; j_call: TRBJ1-2; cdr3_aa: CASSGVGQGARGYTF; cdr3_nt: TGTGCCAGCAGCGGCGTGGGGCAGGGGGCACGGGGCTACACCTTC
v_call: TRBV6-1; clone_size: -; d_call: -; j_call: TRBJ2-2; cdr3_aa: CASIRDHTSAGELFF; cdr3_nt: TGTGCCAGCATAAGGGACCACACGTCTGCCGGGGAGCTGTTTTTT
v_call: TRBV7-9; clone_size: -; d_call: TRBD2; j_call: TRBJ2-7; cdr3_aa: CASSVGTSGSGWDEQYF; cdr3_nt: TGTGCCAGCAGCGTCGGGACTAGCGGGAGCGGATGGGACGAGCAGTACTTC
v_call: TRBV5-1; clone_size: -; d_call: -; j_call: TRBJ2-2; cdr3_aa: CASSLDGTLNTGELFF; cdr3_nt: TGCGCCAGCAGCCTGGACGGGACTCTGAACACCGGGGAGCTGTTTTTT
v_call: TRBV7-8; clone_size: -; d_call: -; j_call: TRBJ2-2; cdr3_aa: CASSLYGGELFF; cdr3_nt: TGTGCCAGCAGCTTATACGGCGGGGAGCTGTTTTTT
v_call: TRBV27; clone_size: few; d_call: TRBD1; j_call: TRBJ1-3; cdr3_aa: CASSPGTGAGNTIYF; cdr3_nt: TGTGCCAGCAGTCCTGGGACAGGGGCTGGAAACACCATATATTTT
v_call: TRBV6-5; clone_size: once; d_call: -; j_call: TRBJ1-1; cdr3_aa: CASSYTGAGWNTEAFF; cdr3_nt: TGTGCCAGCAGTTACACGGGGGCTGGTTGGAACACTGAAGCTTTCTTT
v_call: TRBV4-1; clone_size: few; d_call: -; j_call: TRBJ2-1; cdr3_aa: CASSQDGNEQFF; cdr3_nt: TGCGCCAGCAGCCAAGATGGGAATGAGCAGTTCTTC
v_call: TRBV6-1; clone_size: once; d_call: TRBD1; j_call: TRBJ2-7; cdr3_aa: CASMQGAVQYF; cdr3_nt: TGTGCCAGCATGCAGGGGGCTGTGCAGTACTTC
v_call: TRBV4-2; clone_size: -; d_call: TRBD2; j_call: TRBJ2-7; cdr3_aa: CASSQVGWGERGEQYF; cdr3_nt: TGTGCCAGCAGCCAAGTGGGTTGGGGGGAGCGGGGCGAGCAGTACTTC
v_call: TRBV2; clone_size: -; d_call: -; j_call: TRBJ2-7; cdr3_aa: CASAPALAEQYF; cdr3_nt: TGTGCCAGCGCCCCAGCGCTGGCCGAGCAGTACTTC
v_call: TRBV6-4; clone_size: -; d_call: TRBD1; j_call: TRBJ1-5; cdr3_aa: CASSPSRTGQQPQHF; cdr3_nt: TGTGCCAGCAGCCCGAGTCGGACAGGGCAACAGCCCCAGCATTTT
v_call: TRBV4-3; clone_size: -; d_call: TRBD2; j_call: TRBJ2-5; cdr3_aa: CASSQDTGLAGVLETQYF; cdr3_nt: TGCGCCAGCAGCCAAGATACGGGACTAGCGGGAGTATTGGAGACCCAGTACTTC
v_call: TRBV5-1; clone_size: few; d_call: TRBD2; j_call: TRBJ2-3; cdr3_aa: CASSSQTSGRGDTQYF; cdr3_nt: TGCGCCAGCAGCTCTCAGACTAGCGGGAGGGGAGATACGCAGTATTTT
v_call: TRBV14; clone_size: -; d_call: TRBD1; j_call: TRBJ1-1; cdr3_aa: CASSHRGQMNTEAFF; cdr3_nt: TGTGCCAGCAGCCATAGGGGACAGATGAACACTGAAGCTTTCTTT
v_call: TRBV5-4; clone_size: -; d_call: TRBD1; j_call: TRBJ1-2; cdr3_aa: CASSSPGTGGYTF; cdr3_nt: TGTGCCAGCAGCTCACCCGGGACAGGGGGCTACACCTTC
v_call: TRBV29-1; clone_size: -; d_call: TRBD2; j_call: TRBJ2-1; cdr3_aa: CSGLGTSGVSYNEQFF; cdr3_nt: TGCAGCGGGCTGGGGACTAGCGGAGTTTCCTACAATGAGCAGTTCTTC
v_call: TRBV27; clone_size: once; d_call: TRBD2; j_call: TRBJ2-3; cdr3_aa: CASKGTSGRGGTDTQYF; cdr3_nt: TGTGCCAGCAAAGGGACTAGCGGGAGAGGGGGGACAGATACGCAGTATTTT
v_call: TRBV4-3; clone_size: -; d_call: TRBD2; j_call: TRBJ2-1; cdr3_aa: CASSQDGEGRGNEQFF; cdr3_nt: TGCGCCAGCAGCCAAGATGGGGAGGGCCGGGGCAATGAGCAGTTCTTC